This T cell receptor (beta chain) was documented in a study of T cells expressing NK-cell markers. Per germline, CDR1 SGHKS and CDR2 YYEKEE (reference sequence). The CDR3 length is 18 residues. Following a re-call of the 5' RACE reads, TCRdb has one entry per CDR3 protein and lacks DNA. Its listing shows fewer than 400,000 distinct CDR3 sequences. The sequencing sample was made of blood T cells: a sorted CD56 or NKG2C T cell subset, CD4+ or CD8+ T cells, or bulk PBMC T cells (not recorded which). This receptor was taken from a woman aged 45-65 years in good health. The chain combines TRBV5-5 with TRBJ2-1; as DNA is missing, the TRBD2 call by TCRdb cannot be tested. The CDR3 sequence: CASSLLRMSSGIYNEQFF.